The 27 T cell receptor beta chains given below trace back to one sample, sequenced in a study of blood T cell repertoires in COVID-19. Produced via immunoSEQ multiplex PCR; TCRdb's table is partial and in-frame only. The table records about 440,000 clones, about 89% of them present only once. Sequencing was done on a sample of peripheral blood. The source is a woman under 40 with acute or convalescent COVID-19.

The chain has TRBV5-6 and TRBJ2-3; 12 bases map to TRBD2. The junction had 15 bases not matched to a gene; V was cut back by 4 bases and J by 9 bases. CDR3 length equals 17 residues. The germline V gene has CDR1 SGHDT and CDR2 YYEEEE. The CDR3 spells CASSTRTSGIEVATQYF. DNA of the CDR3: TGTGCCAGCAGCACCAGGACTAGCGGGATCGAGGTTGCGACGCAGTATTTT. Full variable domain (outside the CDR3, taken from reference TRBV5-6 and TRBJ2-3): DAGVTQSPTHLIKTRGQQVTLRCSPKSGHDTVSWYQQALGQGPQFIFQYYEEEERQRGNFPDRFSGHQFPNYSSELNVNALLLGDSALYLCASSTRTSGIEVATQYFGPGTRLTVL.

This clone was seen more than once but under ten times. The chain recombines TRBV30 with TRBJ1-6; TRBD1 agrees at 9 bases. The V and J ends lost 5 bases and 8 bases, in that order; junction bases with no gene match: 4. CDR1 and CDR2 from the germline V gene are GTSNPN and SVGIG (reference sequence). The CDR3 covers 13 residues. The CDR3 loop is CAWADRGDSPLHF. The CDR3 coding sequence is TGTGCCTGGGCGGACAGGGGCGATTCACCCCTCCACTTT.

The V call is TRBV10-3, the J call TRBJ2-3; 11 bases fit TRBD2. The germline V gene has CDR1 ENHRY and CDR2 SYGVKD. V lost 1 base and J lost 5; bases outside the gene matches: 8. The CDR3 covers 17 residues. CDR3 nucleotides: TGTGCCATCAGTGAGTTTAGCGGGGGGGCACTAGAAGATACGCAGTATTTT. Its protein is CAISEFSGGALEDTQYF.

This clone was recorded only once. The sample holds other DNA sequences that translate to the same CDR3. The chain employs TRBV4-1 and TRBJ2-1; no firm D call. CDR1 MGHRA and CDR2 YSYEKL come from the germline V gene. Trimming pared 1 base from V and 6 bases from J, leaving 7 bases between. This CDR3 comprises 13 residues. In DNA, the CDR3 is TGCGCCAGCAGCCAAGCGGGTGGCAATGAGCAGTTCTTC. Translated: CASSQAGGNEQFF.

Here the CDR3 DNA reads TGTGCCAGCAGTTCCCTCGGTTCGGGTTTTTTCGAGCAGTACTTC. Residues: CASSSLGSGFFEQYF. This chain links TRBV28 with TRBJ2-7, with D unclear. The V gene's germline CDR1 is MDHEN and CDR2 SYDVKM. The ends were cut back, 4 bases at V and 6 bases at J, with 19 bases in the middle. This CDR3 contains 15 residues.

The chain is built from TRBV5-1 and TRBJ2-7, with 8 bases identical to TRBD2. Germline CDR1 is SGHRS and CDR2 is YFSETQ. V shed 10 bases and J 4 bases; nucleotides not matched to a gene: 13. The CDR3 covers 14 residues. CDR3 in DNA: TGCGCCCGCCGCGTTCGGGGGGGGTTGTACGAGCAGTACTTC. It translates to CARRVRGGLYEQYF.

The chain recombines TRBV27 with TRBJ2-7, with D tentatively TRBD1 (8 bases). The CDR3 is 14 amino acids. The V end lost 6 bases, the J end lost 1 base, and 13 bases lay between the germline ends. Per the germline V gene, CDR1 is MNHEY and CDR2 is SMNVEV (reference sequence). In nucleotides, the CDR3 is TGTGCCAGCAGCAGGGGGCGGGGGTCCTACGAGCAGTACTTC. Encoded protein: CASSRGRGSYEQYF.

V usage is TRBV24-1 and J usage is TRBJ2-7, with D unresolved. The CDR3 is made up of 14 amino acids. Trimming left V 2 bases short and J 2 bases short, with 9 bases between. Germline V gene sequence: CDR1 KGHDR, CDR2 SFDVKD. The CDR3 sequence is CATSDSGGPYEQYF. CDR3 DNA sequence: TGTGCCACCAGTGATTCAGGTGGCCCCTACGAGCAGTACTTC.

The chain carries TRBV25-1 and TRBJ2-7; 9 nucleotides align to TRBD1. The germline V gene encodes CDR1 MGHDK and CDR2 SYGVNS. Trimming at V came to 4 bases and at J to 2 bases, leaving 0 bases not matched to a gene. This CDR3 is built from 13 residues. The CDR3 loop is CASSGDRAYEQYF. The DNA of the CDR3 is TGTGCCAGCAGTGGGGACAGGGCCTACGAGCAGTACTTC.

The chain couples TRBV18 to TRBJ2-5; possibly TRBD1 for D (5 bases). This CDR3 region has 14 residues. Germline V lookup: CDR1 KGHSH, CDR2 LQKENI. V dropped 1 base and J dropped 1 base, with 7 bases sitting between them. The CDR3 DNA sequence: TGTGCCAGCTCACCACAAAGGGGCCAAGAGACCCAGTACTTC. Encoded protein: CASSPQRGQETQYF.

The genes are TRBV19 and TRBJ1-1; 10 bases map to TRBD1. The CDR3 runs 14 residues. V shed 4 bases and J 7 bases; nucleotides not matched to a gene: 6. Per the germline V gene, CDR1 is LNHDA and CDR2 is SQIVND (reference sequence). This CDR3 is CASSTDRGPDEAFF. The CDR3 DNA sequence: TGTGCCAGTAGTACAGACAGGGGGCCGGATGAAGCTTTCTTT.

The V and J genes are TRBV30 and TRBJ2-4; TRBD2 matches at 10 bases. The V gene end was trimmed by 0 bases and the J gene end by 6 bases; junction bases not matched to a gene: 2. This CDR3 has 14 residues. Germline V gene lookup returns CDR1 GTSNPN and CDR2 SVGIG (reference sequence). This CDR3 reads CAWSVRLAGNIQYF. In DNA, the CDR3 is TGTGCCTGGAGTGTACGACTAGCGGGAAACATTCAGTACTTC. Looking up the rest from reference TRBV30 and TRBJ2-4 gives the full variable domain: SQTIHQWPATLVQPVGSPLSLECTVEGTSNPNLYWYRQAAGRGLQLLFYSVGIGQISSEVPQNLSASRPQDRQFILSSKKLLLSDSGFYLCAWSVRLAGNIQYFGAGTRLSVL.

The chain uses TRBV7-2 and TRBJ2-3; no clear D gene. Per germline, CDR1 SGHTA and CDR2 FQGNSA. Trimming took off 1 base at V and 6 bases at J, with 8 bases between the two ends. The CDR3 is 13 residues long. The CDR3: CASSLGLDDTQYF. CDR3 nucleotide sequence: TGTGCCAGCAGCTTAGGCCTAGACGATACGCAGTATTTT.

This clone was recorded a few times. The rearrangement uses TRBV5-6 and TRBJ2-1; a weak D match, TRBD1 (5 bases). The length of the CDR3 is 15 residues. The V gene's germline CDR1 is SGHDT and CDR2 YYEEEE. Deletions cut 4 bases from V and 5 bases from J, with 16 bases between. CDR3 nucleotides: TGTGCCAGCAGCCGTCTGAGGACAACTAACAATGAGCAGTTCTTC. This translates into CASSRLRTTNNEQFF.

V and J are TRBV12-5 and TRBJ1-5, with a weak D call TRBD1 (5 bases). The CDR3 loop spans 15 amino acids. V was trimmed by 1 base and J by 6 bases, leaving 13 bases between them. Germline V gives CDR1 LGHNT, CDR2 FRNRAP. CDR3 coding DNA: TGTGCTAGTGGTTTGGGAGCAGGGTGGGTTCAGCCCCAGCATTTT. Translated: CASGLGAGWVQPQHF.

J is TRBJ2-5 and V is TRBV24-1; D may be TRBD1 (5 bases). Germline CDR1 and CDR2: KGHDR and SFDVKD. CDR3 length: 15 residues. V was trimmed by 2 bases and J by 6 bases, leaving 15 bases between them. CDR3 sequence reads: CATSDSRGAGKTQYF. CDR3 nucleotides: TGTGCCACCAGTGATTCTCGTGGGGCTGGCAAGACCCAGTACTTC.

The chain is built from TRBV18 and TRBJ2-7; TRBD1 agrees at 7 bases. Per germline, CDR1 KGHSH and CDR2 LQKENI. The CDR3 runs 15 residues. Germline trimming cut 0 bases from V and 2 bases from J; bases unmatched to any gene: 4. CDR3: CASSPPATGTYEQYF. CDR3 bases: TGTGCCAGCTCACCACCCGCGACAGGGACCTACGAGCAGTACTTC.

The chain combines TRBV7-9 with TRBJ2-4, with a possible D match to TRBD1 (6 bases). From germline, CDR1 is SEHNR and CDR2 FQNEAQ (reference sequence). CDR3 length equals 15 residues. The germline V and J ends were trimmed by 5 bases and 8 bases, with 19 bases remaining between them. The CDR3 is CASSRGLQGLDIQYF. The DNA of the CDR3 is TGTGCCAGCAGCCGTGGGCTACAGGGATTGGACATTCAGTACTTC.

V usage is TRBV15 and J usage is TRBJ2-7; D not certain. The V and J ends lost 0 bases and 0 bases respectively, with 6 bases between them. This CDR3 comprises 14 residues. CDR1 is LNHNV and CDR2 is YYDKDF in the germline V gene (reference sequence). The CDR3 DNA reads TGTGCCACCAGCAGAGATCTCGGCTCCTACGAGCAGTACTTC. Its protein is CATSRDLGSYEQYF.

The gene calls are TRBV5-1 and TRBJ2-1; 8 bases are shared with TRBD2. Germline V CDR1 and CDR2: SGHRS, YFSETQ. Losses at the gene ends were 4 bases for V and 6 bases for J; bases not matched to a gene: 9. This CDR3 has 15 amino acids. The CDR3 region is CASSPTGGTLNEQFF. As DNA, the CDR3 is TGCGCCAGCAGCCCAACGGGGGGGACTCTCAATGAGCAGTTCTTC.

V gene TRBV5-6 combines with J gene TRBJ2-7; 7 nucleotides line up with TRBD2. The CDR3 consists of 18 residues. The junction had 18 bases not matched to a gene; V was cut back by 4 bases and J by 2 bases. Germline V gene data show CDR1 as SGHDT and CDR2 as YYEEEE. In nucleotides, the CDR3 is TGTGCCAGCAGCCCGGGGGGTTTTGGTCAGGGCCTTACCTACGAGCAGTACTTC. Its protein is CASSPGGFGQGLTYEQYF.

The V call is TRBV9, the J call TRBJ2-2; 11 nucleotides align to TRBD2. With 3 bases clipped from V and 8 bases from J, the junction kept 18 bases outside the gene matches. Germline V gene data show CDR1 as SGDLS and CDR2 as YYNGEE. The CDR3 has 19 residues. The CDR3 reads CASSASEGTSGGPGGELFF. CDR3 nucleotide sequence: TGTGCCAGCAGCGCCAGTGAGGGGACTAGCGGTGGCCCGGGAGGGGAGCTGTTTTTT.

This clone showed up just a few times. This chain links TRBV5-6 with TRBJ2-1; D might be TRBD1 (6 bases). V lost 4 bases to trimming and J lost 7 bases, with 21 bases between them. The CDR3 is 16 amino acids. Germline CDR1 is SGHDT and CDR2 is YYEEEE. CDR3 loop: CASSAREWGPSNEQFF. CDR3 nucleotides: TGTGCCAGCAGCGCGCGAGAGTGGGGGCCGTCAAATGAGCAGTTCTTC.

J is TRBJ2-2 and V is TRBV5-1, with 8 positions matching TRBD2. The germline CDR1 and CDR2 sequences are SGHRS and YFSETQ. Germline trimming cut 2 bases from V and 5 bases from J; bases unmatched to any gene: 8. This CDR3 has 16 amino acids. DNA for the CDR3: TGCGCCAGCAGCTTTGGAACGGCGGGGGGAACCGGGGAGCTGTTTTTT. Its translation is CASSFGTAGGTGELFF. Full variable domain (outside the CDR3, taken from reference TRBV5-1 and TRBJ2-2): KAGVTQTPRYLIKTRGQQVTLSCSPISGHRSVSWYQQTPGQGLQFLFEYFSETQRNKGNFPGRFSGRQFSNSRSEMNVSTLELGDSALYLCASSFGTAGGTGELFFGEGSRLTVL.

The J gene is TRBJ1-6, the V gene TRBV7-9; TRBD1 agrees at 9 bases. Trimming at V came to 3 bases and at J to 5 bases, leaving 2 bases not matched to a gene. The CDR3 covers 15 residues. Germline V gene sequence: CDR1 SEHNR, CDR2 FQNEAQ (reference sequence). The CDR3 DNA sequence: TGTGCCAGCAGCTTCGGACAGGGGAATAATTCACCCCTCCACTTT. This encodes CASSFGQGNNSPLHF.

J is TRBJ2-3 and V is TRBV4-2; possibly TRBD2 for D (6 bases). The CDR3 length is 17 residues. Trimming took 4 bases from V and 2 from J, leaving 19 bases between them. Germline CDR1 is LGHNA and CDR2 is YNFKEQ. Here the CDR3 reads CASSLQAEGWVTDTQYF. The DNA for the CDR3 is TGTGCCAGCAGCCTCCAAGCGGAGGGATGGGTCACAGATACGCAGTATTTT.

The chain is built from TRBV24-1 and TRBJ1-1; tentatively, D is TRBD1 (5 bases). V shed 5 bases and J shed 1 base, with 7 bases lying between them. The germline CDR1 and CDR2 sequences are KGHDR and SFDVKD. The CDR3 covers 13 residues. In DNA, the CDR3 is TGTGCCACCAGTGTCACAGGGAACACTGAAGCTTTCTTT. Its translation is CATSVTGNTEAFF.